These 27 T cell receptor beta chains came from one sample sequenced in a study of Ad26.COV2.S vaccination and SARS-CoV-2 variants (dated by TCRdb to about 2021). In light of the paper, this sample's treatment or condition label describes: roughly 18 received Ad26.COV2.S at low or high dose, single or two shots; a few received placebo; per-sample allocation not given. Repertoires of vaccine and placebo recipients were sequenced from samples taken on day 63 after the first injection. Library creation used the immunoSEQ multiplex PCR assay. TCRdb retrieved this table from immuneACCESS and kept in-frame rearrangements only. Not all clones are present; in checked studies, unresolved V genes account for under half, and no reason is known for the remainder. Within this sample are roughly 680,000 clones, with around 89% of them counted one time only. Clones ranked in the top ten supply about 1.5% of the sample.

The source material was peripheral blood, sampled in a trial of Ad26.COV2.S vaccine versus placebo. Receptors originate from a person aged 18-65 years who received the Ad26.COV2.S COVID-19 vaccine or a placebo.

This rearrangement joins TRBV6-1 to TRBJ2-7, with D perhaps being TRBD1 or TRBD2 (5 bases each). The V gene lost 3 bases and the J gene lost 4 bases, with 10 bases spanning the gap. The CDR3 totals 13 residues. In germline, CDR1 is MNHNS, CDR2 SASEGT. The CDR3 DNA reads as TGTGCCAGCAGTGACACGGGGACGTACGAGCAGTACTTC. Translated: CASSDTGTYEQYF.

The rearrangement links TRBV7-9 to TRBJ2-1; D gene ambiguous. V gave up 4 bases and J gave up 0 bases, with 16 bases separating them. CDR3 length equals 17 residues. Germline V gives CDR1 SEHNR, CDR2 FQNEAQ (reference sequence). Here the CDR3 DNA reads TGTGCCAGCAGCTCCCCCCGGACGGACCTCTCCTACAATGAGCAGTTCTTC. The encoded protein is CASSSPRTDLSYNEQFF.

The CDR3 DNA follows: TGTGCCATCGGACCCGGAGGGGAAAAACTGTTTTTT. Its protein is CAIGPGGEKLFF. This sequence joins TRBV30 and TRBJ1-4; no firm D call. The CDR3 extends over 12 amino acids. CDR1 is GTSNPN, CDR2 SVGIG, per germline (reference sequence). V gave up 8 bases and J gave up 8 bases, with 15 bases separating them.

This chain links TRBV7-2 with TRBJ2-1; D call uncertain. Germline V gene data show CDR1 as SGHTA and CDR2 as FQGNSA. V dropped 5 bases and J dropped 7 bases, with 12 bases sitting between them. The CDR3 is 13 residues long. The CDR3, as DNA: TGTGCCAGCAGCCTCGCGGTCCTAAATGAGCAGTTCTTC. It specifies CASSLAVLNEQFF.

This clone came up once. This chain links TRBV27 with TRBJ1-2; D remains unclear. The germline V and J ends were trimmed by 6 bases and 8 bases, with 16 bases remaining between them. This CDR3 is 13 amino acids long. Germline CDR1 and CDR2: MNHEY and SMNVEV (reference sequence). CDR3 residues: CASRRDTTLGYTF. The CDR3 nucleotides are TGTGCCAGCAGGCGAGACACGACCCTAGGCTACACCTTC.

The V call is TRBV27, the J call TRBJ1-1, with D unresolved. The CDR3 spans 13 residues. The V and J ends lost 3 bases and 5 bases respectively, with 10 bases between them. CDR1 and CDR2 (germline): MNHEY, SMNVEV (reference sequence). CDR3 in amino acids: CASSFQVGTEAFF. CDR3 coding DNA: TGTGCCAGCAGTTTCCAGGTTGGGACTGAAGCTTTCTTT.

Of note for this clone: At the DNA level, this CDR3 is encoded by other sequences in the same sample as well. The chain recombines TRBV3-1 (or the pseudogene TRBV3-2) with TRBJ1-2, with no clear D. V was shortened by 1 base and J by 2 bases, with 5 bases between the two germline ends. Germline loops: CDR1 LGHDT, CDR2 YNNKEL (reference sequence). This CDR3 spans 13 amino acids. CDR3 in DNA: TGTGCCAGCAGCCAAGCGGGGAACTATGGCTACACCTTC. Its protein product is CASSQAGNYGYTF.

V usage is TRBV10-2 and J usage is TRBJ2-6, with 7 bases identical to TRBD1. The ends lost 6 bases at V and 2 bases at J; junction bases unmatched: 4. Germline V gene sequence: CDR1 WSHSY, CDR2 SAAADI. CDR3 size: 15 residues. The chain's CDR3 is CASSAQGTGANVLTF. The CDR3, as DNA: TGCGCCAGCAGCGCACAGGGGACTGGGGCCAACGTCCTGACTTTC.

The V gene is TRBV5-1, the J gene TRBJ2-1, with TRBD2 matching over 8 bases. V gave up 2 bases and J gave up 6 bases; unmatched junction bases: 7. The CDR3 has 15 amino acids. Germline values: CDR1 SGHRS, CDR2 YFSETQ. The CDR3 bases are TGCGCCAGCAGCTTAGGGACTAGTAGAATCAATGAGCAGTTCTTC. Residues: CASSLGTSRINEQFF.

This rearrangement joins TRBV7-3 to TRBJ2-7; no reliable D call. Germline V gene data show CDR1 as SGHTA and CDR2 as FQGTGA. Trimming removed 4 bases at V and 2 bases at J, with 9 bases between. CDR3 length equals 13 residues. In DNA form, the CDR3 reads TGTGCCAGCAGCTCAGACGGAACCTACGAGCAGTACTTC. It translates to CASSSDGTYEQYF. The whole variable domain, filled in from reference TRBV7-3 and TRBJ2-7, reads GAGVSQTPSNKVTEKGKYVELRCDPISGHTALYWYRQSLGQGPEFLIYFQGTGAADDSGLPNDRFFAVRPEGSVSTLKIQRTERGDSAVYLCASSSDGTYEQYFGPGTRLTVT.

The chain employs TRBV10-3 and TRBJ1-3; weak D call: TRBD1 (6 bases). Germline values: CDR1 ENHRY, CDR2 SYGVKD. The CDR3 sequence is 16 residues long. V lost 2 bases, J lost 3 bases, and 14 bases lay in between. Written as DNA, the CDR3 is TGTGCCATCAGTGAGGGTACAGGGCGAGGTGGAAACACCATATATTTT. Residues: CAISEGTGRGGNTIYF.

This sequence joins TRBV9 and TRBJ2-4; weak D call: TRBD2 (6 bases). V was pared by 0 bases and J by 0 bases, with 16 bases between. CDR1 is SGDLS, CDR2 YYNGEE, per germline. The CDR3 runs 18 residues. CDR3 DNA: TGTGCCAGCAGCGTAGATTCTGGGGGACTGCTAGCCAAAAACATTCAGTACTTC. Protein: CASSVDSGGLLAKNIQYF.

This clone was observed a single time. The chain carries TRBV19 and TRBJ1-3; perhaps TRBD1 as D (6 bases). Trimming cost V 6 bases and J 0 bases, with 15 bases left between them. CDR3 size: 16 residues. Germline CDR1 reads LNHDA; CDR2 reads SQIVND (reference sequence). The DNA of the CDR3 is TGTGCCAGTAGAGGTTGGGACACCGTCTCTGGAAACACCATATATTTT. This codes for CASRGWDTVSGNTIYF.

This sequence joins TRBV3-1 (or the pseudogene TRBV3-2) and TRBJ2-5, with 7 bases lining up with TRBD1. CDR1 LGHDT and CDR2 YNNKEL come from the germline V gene (reference sequence). The CDR3 length is 14 residues. V dropped 5 bases and J dropped 5; count of bases not matched to a gene: 8. This CDR3 reads CASSFNRGGETQYF. CDR3 bases: TGTGCCAGCAGCTTTAACAGGGGTGGGGAGACCCAGTACTTC.

The CDR3 loop is CASSPGTSENNEQFF. The CDR3 DNA reads TGTGCCAGCAGCCCCGGGACTAGCGAAAACAATGAGCAGTTCTTC. The chain is built from TRBV4-2 and TRBJ2-1, with 10 nucleotides matching TRBD2. V was clipped by 4 bases and J by 5 bases; unmatched bases: 5. The CDR3 spans 15 residues. The germline gives CDR1 LGHNA, CDR2 YNFKEQ.

This clone was detected only a few times. The chain couples TRBV7-2 to TRBJ2-2, with D tentatively TRBD1 (5 bases). The CDR3 runs 14 residues. With 5 bases removed from V and 2 bases from J, the gap between germline ends came to 9 bases. Germline CDR1 SGHTA, CDR2 FQGNSA. For the CDR3, the DNA is TGTGCCAGCAGCGTAGGACACAACACCGGGGAGCTGTTTTTT. Its translation: CASSVGHNTGELFF.

The chain recombines TRBV7-9 with TRBJ2-2, with 7 nucleotides matching TRBD2. CDR1 SEHNR and CDR2 FQNEAQ come from the germline V gene (reference sequence). Germline trimming cut 3 bases from V and 6 bases from J; bases unmatched to any gene: 13. CDR3 length equals 17 residues. In DNA, the CDR3 is TGTGCCAGCAGCTTCTCCCCGGGGGAGGGAAGTCCCGGGGAGCTGTTTTTT. Amino acid sequence: CASSFSPGEGSPGELFF.

This clone was seen more than once but under ten times. This chain connects TRBV29-1 to TRBJ2-7; 10 bases fit TRBD1. Germline V gives CDR1 SQVTM, CDR2 ANQGSEA. CDR3 length equals 13 residues. V shed 3 bases and J 5 bases; nucleotides not matched to a gene: 4. CDR3 DNA sequence: TGCAGCGTTGAGCGGGACAGGGGCAACGAGCAGTACTTC. Amino acids: CSVERDRGNEQYF.

V is TRBV7-3 and J is TRBJ1-3; D possibly corresponds to TRBD1 (6 bases). The CDR3 has 13 residues. CDR1 is SGHTA and CDR2 is FQGTGA in the germline V gene. Trimming stripped 5 bases from V and 7 bases from J, with 12 bases between. CDR3 nucleotide sequence: TGTGCCAGCAGCACGGGACATGACAACACCATATATTTT. Protein product: CASSTGHDNTIYF.

The J gene is TRBJ1-3, the V gene TRBV5-1; D not certain. This CDR3 is built from 15 residues. In germline, CDR1 is SGHRS, CDR2 YFSETQ. V shed 2 bases and J shed 3 bases, with 12 bases lying between them. DNA of the CDR3: TGCGCCAGCAGCTTAGAACCAGGCCATGGAAACACCATATATTTT. This encodes CASSLEPGHGNTIYF.

Here the CDR3 DNA reads TGTGCCAGCAGGCGACAGGGAGGTAGCTATGGCTACACCTTC. This gives the protein CASRRQGGSYGYTF. This chain joins TRBV6-5 and TRBJ1-2, with 7 nucleotides matching TRBD1. Unmatched junction bases numbered 8, after V lost 6 bases and J lost 4 bases. The germline CDR1 and CDR2 sequences are MNHEY and SVGAGI. The CDR3 has 14 amino acids.

As for this clone: Other DNA sequences in this sample translate to the same CDR3. This chain uses TRBV6-5 with TRBJ2-5, with 11 bases that match TRBD1. The germline V gene has CDR1 MNHEY and CDR2 SVGAGI. Trimming removed 5 bases from V and 5 bases from J; junction bases left unmatched: 1. The CDR3 totals 13 residues. The CDR3 loop is CASSRTGGETQYF. As DNA, the CDR3 is TGTGCCAGCAGTAGGACAGGGGGCGAGACCCAGTACTTC.

The gene calls are TRBV5-1 and TRBJ2-1; TRBD2 is a possible D gene (6 bases). V lost 7 bases, J lost 2 bases, and 13 bases lay in between. The CDR3 totals 14 residues. Germline CDR1 SGHRS, CDR2 YFSETQ. The CDR3 nucleotides are TGCGCCAGCGGCGACCCGGGGGCCTACAATGAGCAGTTCTTC. Protein product: CASGDPGAYNEQFF.

The chain is built from TRBV2 and TRBJ1-3; D unclear. Trimming took 5 bases from V and 2 from J, leaving 10 bases between them. The CDR3 runs to 14 residues. The germline V gene has CDR1 SNHLY and CDR2 FYNNEI. CDR3 region: CASSPTSAGNTIYF. Here the CDR3 DNA reads TGTGCCAGCAGTCCCACCAGCGCTGGAAACACCATATATTTT.

The J gene is TRBJ2-5, the V gene TRBV7-9; D gene ambiguous. In germline, CDR1 is SEHNR, CDR2 FQNEAQ (reference sequence). V was clipped by 5 bases and J by 5 bases, with 9 bases between them. CDR3 size: 12 residues. The CDR3 DNA reads as TGTGCCAGCAGCCCATTAGGGGAGACCCAGTACTTC. Translating gives CASSPLGETQYF.

This chain joins TRBV6-6 and TRBJ2-2, with D tentatively TRBD2 (5 bases). CDR1 is MNHNY and CDR2 is SVGAGI in the germline V gene (reference sequence). CDR3 length: 16 residues. With 2 bases removed from V and 6 bases from J, the gap between germline ends came to 16 bases. The CDR3 reads CASSYDTYHGAGELFF. The CDR3 nucleotides read TGTGCCAGCAGTTACGACACCTACCACGGGGCCGGGGAGCTGTTTTTT.

V usage is TRBV15 and J usage is TRBJ2-1; the match to TRBD2 covers 14 bases. This CDR3 spans 17 amino acids. J lost 5 bases, V lost 4 bases, and 7 bases had no gene match. CDR1 is LNHNV and CDR2 is YYDKDF in the germline V gene (reference sequence). The CDR3 bases are TGTGCCACCAGCACCGGGACTAGCGGGAGAAGAAACAATGAGCAGTTCTTC. Translating gives CATSTGTSGRRNNEQFF.